Below, 5 T cell receptor beta chains from the same sample are listed, as sequenced in a study of cytomegalovirus exposure and HLA in healthy donors. 60 Vbeta and 13 Jbeta primers were used in PCR. The assay was immunoSEQ multiplex PCR, and TCRdb's table has in-frame clones only and misses some. Among 100,000 to 120,000 clones listed, 76% were seen once. The source material was PBMCs. The receptor set was obtained from a man younger than 45 in good health and CMV-seropositive.

The chain links TRBV5-1 to TRBJ2-2; D perhaps matches TRBD2 (5 bases). The CDR3 loop spans 15 amino acids. Trimming took 0 bases from V and 4 from J, leaving 10 bases between them. The germline V gene encodes CDR1 SGHRS and CDR2 YFSETQ. The CDR3: CASSLAVAITGELFF. DNA for the CDR3: TGCGCCAGCAGCTTGGCCGTAGCGATCACCGGGGAGCTGTTTTTT.

The genes are TRBV5-1 and TRBJ2-1; D remains unclear. V dropped 3 bases and J dropped 4 bases, with 17 bases sitting between them. Germline V gene lookup returns CDR1 SGHRS and CDR2 YFSETQ. The CDR3 sequence is 16 residues long. DNA for the CDR3: TGCGCCAGCAGCTCCCCAACCCGCGGAATATACAATGAGCAGTTCTTC. It is translated as CASSSPTRGIYNEQFF.

CDR3 nucleotides: TGTGCCAGCAGCGGGTTAGCGGGGGGTCCGGAGAATGAGCAGTTCTTC. It is translated as CASSGLAGGPENEQFF. This chain uses TRBV9 with TRBJ2-1, with 10 positions matching TRBD2. The germline V gene encodes CDR1 SGDLS and CDR2 YYNGEE. V lost 3 bases, J lost 7 bases, and 10 bases stayed unmatched. CDR3 length: 16 amino acids.

This chain joins TRBV11-3 and TRBJ2-1; 7 nucleotides match TRBD1. Germline loops: CDR1 SGHNT, CDR2 YENEEA. Unmatched junction bases numbered 0, after V lost 4 bases and J lost 9 bases. CDR3 length equals 11 residues. CDR3 sequence reads: CASSSGGEQFF. The CDR3, as DNA: TGTGCCAGCAGCTCAGGGGGTGAGCAGTTCTTC.

The V gene is TRBV13, the J gene TRBJ2-7, with 10 bases identical to TRBD2. Germline CDR1 and CDR2: PRHDT and FYEKMQ (reference sequence). This CDR3 is built from 17 residues. V trimming: 3 bases; J trimming: 5 bases; junction bases outside the gene matches: 13. The CDR3 DNA follows: TGTGCCAGCAGCTTTAGCGGGGGGCCGCTGCTGCTCCACGAGCAGTACTTC. Protein sequence: CASSFSGGPLLLHEQYF.